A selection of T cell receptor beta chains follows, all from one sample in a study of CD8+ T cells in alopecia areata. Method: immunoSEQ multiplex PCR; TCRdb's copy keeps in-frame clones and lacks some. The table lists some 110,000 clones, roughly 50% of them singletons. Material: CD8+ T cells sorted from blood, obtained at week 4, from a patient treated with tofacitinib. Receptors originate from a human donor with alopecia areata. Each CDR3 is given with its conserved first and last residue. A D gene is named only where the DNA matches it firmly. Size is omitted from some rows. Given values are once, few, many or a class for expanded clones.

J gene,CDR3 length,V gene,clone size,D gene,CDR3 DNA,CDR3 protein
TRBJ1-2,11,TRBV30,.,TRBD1,TGTGCCTCAACTTACAGGGGTGGCTACACCTTC,CASTYRGGYTF
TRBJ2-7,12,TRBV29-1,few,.,TGCAGCGTAATGACCGGGCCCTACGAGCAGTACTTC,CSVMTGPYEQYF
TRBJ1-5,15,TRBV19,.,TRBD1,TGTGCCAGTAGTATGTGGGACAGGGGCAATCAGCCCCAGCATTTT,CASSMWDRGNQPQHF
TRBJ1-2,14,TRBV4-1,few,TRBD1,TGCGCCAGCAGCCCGGGACAGGGGCCCTATGGCTACACCTTC,CASSPGQGPYGYTF
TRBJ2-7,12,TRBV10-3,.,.,TGTGCCATCAGTGAGGCAGGTCCCGAGCAGTACTTC,CAISEAGPEQYF
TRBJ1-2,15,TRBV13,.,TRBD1,TGTGCCAGCAGCTTGGGACAGGGAAATGGGTATGGCTACACCTTC,CASSLGQGNGYGYTF
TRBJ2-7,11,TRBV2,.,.,TGTGCCAGCACCTTGGTGGACGAGCAGTACTTC,CASTLVDEQYF
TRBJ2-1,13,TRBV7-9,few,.,TGTGCCAGCAGCTTATTTTCGGGGCCAGAGCAGTTCTTC,CASSLFSGPEQFF
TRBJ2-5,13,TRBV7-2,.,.,TGTGCCAGCAGCTTACCCAACCAAGAGACCCAGTACTTC,CASSLPNQETQYF
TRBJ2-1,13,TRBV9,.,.,TGTGCCAGCACCCCTGCTTGGGGATATGAGCAGTTCTTC,CASTPAWGYEQFF
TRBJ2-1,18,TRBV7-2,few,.,TGTGCCAGCAGCTTACCCCAAGGGGGGCTCTTTTCCTACAATGAGCAGTTCTTC,CASSLPQGGLFSYNEQFF
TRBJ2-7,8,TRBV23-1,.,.,TGCGCCAGCCGACCGGCGTCCTTC,CASRPASF
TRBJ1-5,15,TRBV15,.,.,TGTGCCACCAGCAGAGAAGGGAATGGCAATCAGCCCCAGCATTTT,CATSREGNGNQPQHF
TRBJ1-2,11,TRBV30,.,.,TGTGCCTGGAGTGTCGAGGTTGGCTACACCTTC,CAWSVEVGYTF
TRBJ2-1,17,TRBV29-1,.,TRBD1,TGCAGCGTTCCCGGGACAGGGCCCTTAAGCTCCTACAATGAGCAGTTCTTC,CSVPGTGPLSSYNEQFF
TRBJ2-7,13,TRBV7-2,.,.,TGTGCCAGCAGCTTTTTTCTCCACTACGAGCAGTACTTC,CASSFFLHYEQYF
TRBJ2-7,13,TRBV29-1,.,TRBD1,TGCAGCGTTGTAGACAACTCAGGGGGCGAGCAGTACTTC,CSVVDNSGGEQYF
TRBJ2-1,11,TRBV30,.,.,TGTGCCGTTAAGACATACAATGAGCAGTTCTTC,CAVKTYNEQFF
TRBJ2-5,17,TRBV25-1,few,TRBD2,TGTGCCAGCAGTGAAAGTCTAGCGGGGGGGCCCATGGAGACCCAGTACTTC,CASSESLAGGPMETQYF
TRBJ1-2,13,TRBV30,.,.,TGTGCCTGGGACTATAGCCTCAACTATGGCTACACCTTC,CAWDYSLNYGYTF
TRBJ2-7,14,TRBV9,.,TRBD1,TGTGCCAGCAGCCCTTGGACAGGAACGGACGAGCAGTACTTC,CASSPWTGTDEQYF
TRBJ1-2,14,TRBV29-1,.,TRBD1,TGCAGCGTTATACAGGGGGCAGAGGACTATGGCTACACCTTC,CSVIQGAEDYGYTF
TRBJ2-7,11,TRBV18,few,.,TGTGCCAGCTCACCTGGCAGCGAGCAGTACTTC,CASSPGSEQYF
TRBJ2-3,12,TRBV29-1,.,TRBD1,TGCAGCGTTTTAGGGGAACAGGGGGCGATGTATTTT,CSVLGEQGAMYF
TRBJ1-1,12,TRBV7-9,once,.,TGTGCCAGCAGCCTCATGAACACTGAAGCTTTCTTT,CASSLMNTEAFF
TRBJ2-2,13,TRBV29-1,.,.,TGCAGCGTTGAGTATGAGAACACCGGGGAGCTGTTTTTT,CSVEYENTGELFF
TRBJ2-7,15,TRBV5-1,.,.,TGCGCCAGCAGCGGAGACAGATTCCTCGGGGGCGAGCAGTACTTC,CASSGDRFLGGEQYF
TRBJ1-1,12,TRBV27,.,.,TGTGCCAGCAGTTTACTAGGGGCCGAAGCTTTCTTT,CASSLLGAEAFF
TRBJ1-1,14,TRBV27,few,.,TGTGCCAGCAGTACCGTCTTTCGGGGAGGGACGGCTTTCTTT,CASSTVFRGGTAFF
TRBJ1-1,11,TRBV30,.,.,TGTGCCTGGAGAAGTGGACTGGGGGCTTTCTTT,CAWRSGLGAFF
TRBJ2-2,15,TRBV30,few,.,TGTGCCTGGAGTGTGGGCAATGAGAACACCGGGGAGCTGTTTTTT,CAWSVGNENTGELFF
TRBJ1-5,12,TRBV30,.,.,TGTGCCATGGACTCCCAGAATCAGCCCCAGCATTTT,CAMDSQNQPQHF
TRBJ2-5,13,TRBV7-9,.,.,TGTGCCAGCAGCCACGAAGCAGAAGAGACCCAGTACTTC,CASSHEAEETQYF
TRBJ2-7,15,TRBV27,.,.,TGTGCCAGCAGCTGGTCCGGGCTACAGGGCTACGAGCAGTACTTC,CASSWSGLQGYEQYF
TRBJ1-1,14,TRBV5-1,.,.,TGCGCCAGCAGCTTAACAAGGGGGAAGGAGGCAGCTTTCTTT,CASSLTRGKEAAFF
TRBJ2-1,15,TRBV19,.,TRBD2,TGTGCCAGTAGTATAACTAGCGGGGGGGCTCGGGAGCAGTTCTTC,CASSITSGGAREQFF
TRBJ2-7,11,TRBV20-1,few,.,TGCAGTGGGGGGTCCACCTACGAGCAGTACTTC,CSGGSTYEQYF
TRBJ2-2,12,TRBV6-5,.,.,TGTGCCAGCGGATCGGGTATCGGGGAGCTGTTTTTT,CASGSGIGELFF
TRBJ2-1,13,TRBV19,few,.,TGTGCCAGTAGTATTAGCTCCTACAATGAGCAGTTCTTC,CASSISSYNEQFF
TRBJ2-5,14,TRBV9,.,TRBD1,TGTGCCAGCAGCGATGGACAGGGCCCGGAGACCCAGTACTTC,CASSDGQGPETQYF
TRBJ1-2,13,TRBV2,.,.,TGTGCCAGCACTTTGTGGGCGGACTATGGCTACACCTTC,CASTLWADYGYTF
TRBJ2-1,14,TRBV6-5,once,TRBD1,TGTGCCAGTATTCCCGCGACAGGGGGGTATGAGCAGTTCTTC,CASIPATGGYEQFF
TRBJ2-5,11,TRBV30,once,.,TGTGCCTGGCGGTCCGGGGAGACCCAGTACTTC,CAWRSGETQYF
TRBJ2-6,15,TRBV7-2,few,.,TGTGCCAGCAGCCCCCGGTATACTGGGGCCAACGTCCTGACTTTC,CASSPRYTGANVLTF
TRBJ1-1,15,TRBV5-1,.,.,TGCGCCAGCAGCACCCTCCAGGAGGGCGGCACTGAAGCTTTCTTT,CASSTLQEGGTEAFF
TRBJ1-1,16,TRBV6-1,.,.,TGTGCCAGCAGTGGCCGACTCGGCAGGGGGAACACTGAAGCTTTCTTT,CASSGRLGRGNTEAFF
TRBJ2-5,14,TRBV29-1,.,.,TGCAGCGTTGAAGAAGGGCGGGCTCAAGAGACCCAGTACTTC,CSVEEGRAQETQYF
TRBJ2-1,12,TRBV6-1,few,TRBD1,TGTGCTTTGGACAGGGGTTACAATGAGCAGTTCTTC,CALDRGYNEQFF
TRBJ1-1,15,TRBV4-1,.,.,TGCGCCAGCAGCCAAGTGCACGCGGGGGGCCTAGAAGCTTTCTTT,CASSQVHAGGLEAFF
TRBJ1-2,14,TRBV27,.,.,TGTGCCAGCAGTTTATCAGGAGGGAACTATGGCTACACCTTC,CASSLSGGNYGYTF
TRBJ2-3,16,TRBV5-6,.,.,TGTGCCAGCAGCTTCGGCTCAGGAGACGAGTTCTATACGCAGTATTTT,CASSFGSGDEFYTQYF
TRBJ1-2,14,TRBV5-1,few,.,TGTGCCAGCAGCTTCGGTTCCGGGGGGCATGGCTACACCTTC,CASSFGSGGHGYTF
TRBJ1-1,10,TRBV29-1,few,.,TGCAGCGTTCCGACAGGTGAAGCTTTCTTT,CSVPTGEAFF
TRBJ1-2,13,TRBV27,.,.,TGTGCCAGCAGGCTAGGACAGTTCTATGGCTACACCTTC,CASRLGQFYGYTF
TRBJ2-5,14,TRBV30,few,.,TGTGCCTGGAGTGTCTCCAGCGGCCAAGAGACCCAGTACTTC,CAWSVSSGQETQYF